The source of this T cell receptor (beta chain) is a study of blood T cell repertoires in COVID-19. Study background: T cells, B-cell-depleted T cells, or PBMCs provided the cDNA or gDNA that served as material.

As originally analysed: Amplification from reference gene primers served as the basis for estimated nucleated cell counts. The method was immunoSEQ multiplex PCR; TCRdb's version includes in-frame clones alone and lacks a portion of them. V and J calls and clone size come straight from that table; D and trimming were deduced from the DNA. This sample has around 370,000 clones, with 70% to 90% found just once. Assignments of participants to cohorts depended upon their own reported clinical history. In Cohort 3, a recovered donor had either two negative PCRs, clearance, or symptom resolution. CDR1 is SGHDT, CDR2 YYEEEE, per germline. There are 18 residues in the CDR3. V shed 0 bases and J 3 bases; nucleotides not matched to a gene: 10.

The clonotype comes from a woman between 18 and 29 years old who had recovered from COVID-19. The gene calls are TRBV5-6 and TRBJ1-4; TRBD1 matches 8 bases. Material: PBMCs or T cells enriched from blood (not recorded which). The CDR3 bases are TGTGCCAGCAGCTTGGATAGGCGTCAGGGGGCAGCTAATGAAAAACTGTTTTTT. Its protein product is CASSLDRRQGAANEKLFF. The full variable domain, rest sourced from reference TRBV5-6 and TRBJ1-4, is DAGVTQSPTHLIKTRGQQVTLRCSPKSGHDTVSWYQQALGQGPQFIFQYYEEEERQRGNFPDRFSGHQFPNYSSELNVNALLLGDSALYLCASSLDRRQGAANEKLFFGSGTQLSVL.